These T cell receptor beta chains were read from a single sample in a study of shared clonotypes between healthy human individuals. Repertoires were generated with immunoSEQ multiplex PCR, while TCRdb's copy carries only in-frame clones and drops some. The data hold a few million clones, with around 94% observed a single time. The source material was naive CD4+ T cells sorted from blood. The receptors shown here come from a man aged 18-30 years in good health. Both conserved end residues are part of each CDR3. A D gene is named only where the DNA matches it firmly. The size entry is marked missing in some rows and otherwise reads once, few, many or a size class.

clone size	D gene	V gene	J gene	CDR3 protein	CDR3 DNA
.	.	TRBV27	TRBJ1-1	CASSLSFFPNTEAFF	TGTGCCAGCAGTTTATCGTTCTTCCCGAACACTGAAGCTTTCTTT
.	.	TRBV7-8	TRBJ2-2	CASSLDLFGGNTGELFF	TGTGCCAGCAGCTTAGATTTGTTCGGCGGAAACACCGGGGAGCTGTTTTTT
.	.	TRBV30	TRBJ1-6	CAWTPKAAPLHF	TGTGCCTGGACGCCCAAGGCGGCACCCCTCCACTTT
.	.	TRBV18	TRBJ1-1	CASSPREANTEAFF	TGTGCCAGCTCACCACGCGAGGCGAACACTGAAGCTTTCTTT
.	TRBD2	TRBV5-1	TRBJ2-1	CASSQSGRGQHDEQFF	TGCGCCAGCAGCCAGAGCGGGAGGGGCCAACACGATGAGCAGTTCTTC
once	.	TRBV7-8	TRBJ2-7	CASSSGRQLPIYEQYF	TGTGCCAGCAGCTCTGGACGACAGTTGCCCATCTACGAGCAGTACTTC
.	.	TRBV30	TRBJ2-2	CALNGLTTGELFF	TGTGCCCTGAACGGGTTGACCACCGGGGAGCTGTTTTTT
.	.	TRBV11-3	TRBJ2-2	CASSSQAGTGELFF	TGTGCCAGCAGCTCGCAGGCGGGCACCGGGGAGCTGTTTTTT
.	TRBD2	TRBV5-1	TRBJ2-1	CASSLSGRGYNEQFF	TGCGCCAGCAGCTTAAGCGGGAGGGGATACAATGAGCAGTTCTTC
.	.	TRBV6-6	TRBJ2-5	CASLRGTQETQYF	TGTGCCAGCCTCCGGGGCACCCAAGAGACCCAGTACTTC
.	.	TRBV5-1	TRBJ2-1	CASSLGDGRYNEQFF	TGCGCCAGCAGCTTGGGGGACGGCAGGTACAATGAGCAGTTCTTC
.	TRBD1	TRBV18	TRBJ2-7	CASSQLTGGNYEQYF	TGTGCCAGCTCACAACTTACAGGGGGCAACTACGAGCAGTACTTC
.	.	TRBV30	TRBJ1-1	CAWITGGLEAFF	TGTGCCTGGATAACGGGGGGGCTGGAAGCTTTCTTT
.	.	TRBV5-1	TRBJ1-6	CASSLEGDNSPLHF	TGCGCCAGCAGCTTGGAAGGGGACAATTCACCCCTCCACTTT
.	TRBD1	TRBV7-6	TRBJ1-2	CASSSHLTGSAGYTF	TGTGCCAGCAGCTCCCACTTGACAGGGTCGGCAGGCTACACCTTC
.	.	TRBV5-8	TRBJ1-6	CASSLVDGAPLHF	TGTGCCAGCAGCTTGGTGGACGGGGCACCCCTCCACTTT
.	.	TRBV5-1	TRBJ2-4	CASSLELTNTAKNIQYF	TGCGCCAGCAGCTTGGAACTGACGAATACAGCCAAAAACATTCAGTACTTC
.	.	TRBV9	TRBJ2-1	CASSPLEGLEYNEQFF	TGTGCCAGCAGCCCTCTCGAGGGGTTGGAATACAATGAGCAGTTCTTC
.	.	TRBV10-3	TRBJ1-1	CAITAGNTEAFF	TGTGCCATCACAGCGGGGAACACTGAAGCTTTCTTT
.	.	TRBV18	TRBJ2-1	CASSPISSYNEQFF	TGTGCCAGCTCACCAATTAGCAGCTACAATGAGCAGTTCTTC
.	.	TRBV10-3	TRBJ2-3	CAISEGEWDTQYF	TGTGCCATCAGTGAGGGCGAGTGGGATACGCAGTATTTT
.	.	TRBV18	TRBJ1-2	CASSLQEGSYGYTF	TGTGCCAGCTCACTCCAGGAGGGGTCGTATGGCTACACCTTC
.	.	TRBV7-5	TRBJ2-2	CARSSGGTSGRSNTGELFF	TGTGCCAGAAGCTCCGGCGGGACTAGCGGGAGATCAAACACCGGGGAGCTGTTTTTT
.	TRBD2	TRBV7-8	TRBJ2-4	CASSFLSSTSGTSGIQYF	TGTGCCAGCAGCTTTCTTTCATCGACTAGCGGGACTTCGGGCATTCAGTACTTC
.	TRBD2	TRBV29-1	TRBJ2-3	CSVAEEWEGPDTQYF	TGCAGCGTTGCAGAGGAGTGGGAGGGCCCAGATACGCAGTATTTT
.	TRBD1	TRBV7-2	TRBJ2-5	CASSSGQYQETQYF	TGTGCCAGCAGCTCGGGACAGTACCAAGAGACCCAGTACTTC
.	.	TRBV5-6	TRBJ2-1	CASSGTGLPGWVYNEQFF	TGTGCCAGCAGCGGGACGGGACTCCCAGGATGGGTCTACAATGAGCAGTTCTTC
.	.	TRBV18	TRBJ1-3	CASSPDGLGRNTIYF	TGTGCCAGCTCACCAGATGGGCTGGGTCGAAACACCATATATTTT
.	.	TRBV5-1	TRBJ2-7	CASSPSQGIGYEQYF	TGCGCCAGCAGCCCATCCCAGGGGATCGGTTACGAGCAGTACTTC
.	.	TRBV6-6	TRBJ2-1	CASSSGGLSSYNEQFF	TGTGCCAGCAGCTCTGGTGGCCTGAGCTCCTACAATGAGCAGTTCTTC
.	.	TRBV11-2	TRBJ1-4	CASSNQGGGSVYEKLFF	TGTGCCAGCAGCAACCAGGGCGGGGGCTCCGTCTATGAAAAACTGTTTTTT
.	.	TRBV27	TRBJ1-6	CASSRQGDSPLHF	TGTGCCAGCAGTAGGCAGGGTGATTCACCCCTCCACTTT
.	.	TRBV4-1	TRBJ2-7	CASSQPGQGGYEQYF	TGCGCCAGCAGCCAACCCGGGCAGGGAGGTTACGAGCAGTACTTC
.	.	TRBV18	TRBJ2-3	CASSPRPTDTQYF	TGTGCCAGCTCACCACGACCTACAGATACGCAGTATTTT
.	.	TRBV6-4	TRBJ1-1	CASSDHSVGRTEAFF	TGTGCCAGCAGTGACCACTCGGTAGGGCGCACTGAAGCTTTCTTT
.	.	TRBV6-5	TRBJ2-7	CASSLLRGQSYEQYF	TGTGCCAGCAGTTTACTGAGGGGCCAATCCTACGAGCAGTACTTC
.	TRBD2	TRBV4-2	TRBJ2-7	CASSLTTSGVYEQYF	TGTGCCAGCAGCCTAACTACTAGCGGGGTCTACGAGCAGTACTTC
.	.	TRBV11-2	TRBJ2-7	CASSSDRETYEQYF	TGTGCCAGCAGCTCCGACAGAGAGACCTACGAGCAGTACTTC
.	.	TRBV7-9	TRBJ1-4	CASSLVAGKGEKLFF	TGTGCCAGCAGCTTAGTGGCAGGGAAAGGTGAAAAACTGTTTTTT